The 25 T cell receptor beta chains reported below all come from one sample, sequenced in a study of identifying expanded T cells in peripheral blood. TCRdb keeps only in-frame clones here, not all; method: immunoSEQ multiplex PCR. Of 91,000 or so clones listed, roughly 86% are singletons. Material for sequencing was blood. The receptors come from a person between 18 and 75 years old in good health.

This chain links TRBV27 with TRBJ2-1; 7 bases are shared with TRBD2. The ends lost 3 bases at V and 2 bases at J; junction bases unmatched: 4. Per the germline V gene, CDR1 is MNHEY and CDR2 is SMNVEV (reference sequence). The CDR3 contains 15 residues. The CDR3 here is CASSFRGGPYNEQFF. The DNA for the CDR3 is TGTGCCAGCAGTTTTAGGGGAGGGCCCTACAATGAGCAGTTCTTC.

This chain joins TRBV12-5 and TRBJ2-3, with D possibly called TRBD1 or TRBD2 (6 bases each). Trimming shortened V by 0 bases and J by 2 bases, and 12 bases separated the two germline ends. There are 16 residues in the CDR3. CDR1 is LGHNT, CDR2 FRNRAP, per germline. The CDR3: CASGLVGGVNTDTQYF. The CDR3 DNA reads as TGTGCTAGTGGTTTGGTCGGGGGCGTAAACACAGATACGCAGTATTTT.

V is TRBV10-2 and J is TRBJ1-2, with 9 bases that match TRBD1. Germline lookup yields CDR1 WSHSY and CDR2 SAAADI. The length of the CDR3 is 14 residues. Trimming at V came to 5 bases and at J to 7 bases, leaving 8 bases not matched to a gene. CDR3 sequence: CASSSTGGHSGYTF. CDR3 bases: TGCGCCAGCAGTTCGACAGGGGGGCATTCTGGCTACACCTTC.

DNA of the CDR3: TGTGCCAGCAGCGTAGGGGGAGAGACCCAGTACTTC. Translated: CASSVGGETQYF. V gene TRBV9 combines with J gene TRBJ2-5; D call uncertain. The CDR3 extends over 12 amino acids. V lost 0 bases to trimming and J lost 4 bases, with 4 bases between them. CDR1 SGDLS and CDR2 YYNGEE come from the germline V gene.

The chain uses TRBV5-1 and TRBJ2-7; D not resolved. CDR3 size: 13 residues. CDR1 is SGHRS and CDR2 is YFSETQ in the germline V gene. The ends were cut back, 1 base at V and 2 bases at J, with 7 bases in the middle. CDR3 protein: CASSLSVTYEQYF. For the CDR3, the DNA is TGCGCCAGCAGCTTGTCGGTTACCTACGAGCAGTACTTC.

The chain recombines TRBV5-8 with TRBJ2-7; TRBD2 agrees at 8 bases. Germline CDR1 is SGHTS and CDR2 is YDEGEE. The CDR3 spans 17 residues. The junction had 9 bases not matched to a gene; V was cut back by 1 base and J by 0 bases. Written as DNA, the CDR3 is TGTGCCAGCAGCTTGTTGCTCCTCGCGGGAGGCTCCTACGAGCAGTACTTC. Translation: CASSLLLLAGGSYEQYF.

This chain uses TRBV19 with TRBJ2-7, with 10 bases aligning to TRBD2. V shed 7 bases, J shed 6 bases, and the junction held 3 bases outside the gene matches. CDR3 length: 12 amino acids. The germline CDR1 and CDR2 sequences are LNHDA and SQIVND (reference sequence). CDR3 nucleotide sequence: TGTGCCAGTATCGTAGCGGGAGGCGAGCAGTACTTC. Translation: CASIVAGGEQYF. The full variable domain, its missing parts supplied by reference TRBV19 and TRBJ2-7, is DGGITQSPKYLFRKEGQNVTLSCEQNLNHDAMYWYRQDPGQGLRLIYYSQIVNDFQKGDIAEGYSVSREKKESFPLTVTSAQKNPTAFYLCASIVAGGEQYFGPGTRLTVT.

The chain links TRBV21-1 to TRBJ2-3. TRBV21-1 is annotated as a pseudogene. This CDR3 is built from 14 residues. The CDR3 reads CASSSPDNTDTQYF. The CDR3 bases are TGTGCCAGCAGCTCCCCGGATAACACAGATACGCAGTATTTT.

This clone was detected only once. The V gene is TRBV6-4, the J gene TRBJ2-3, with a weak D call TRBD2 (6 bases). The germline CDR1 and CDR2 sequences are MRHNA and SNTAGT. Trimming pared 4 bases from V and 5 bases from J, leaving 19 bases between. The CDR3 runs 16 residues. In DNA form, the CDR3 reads TGTGCCAGCAGTGCGGGGACTCCGATAACGGGAGATACGCAGTATTTT. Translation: CASSAGTPITGDTQYF.

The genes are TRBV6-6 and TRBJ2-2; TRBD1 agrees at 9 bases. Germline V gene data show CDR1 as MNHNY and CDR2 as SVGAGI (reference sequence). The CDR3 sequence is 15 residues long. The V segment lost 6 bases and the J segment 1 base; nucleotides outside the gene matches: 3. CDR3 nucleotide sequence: TGTGCCAGCAGAGGACAGGGGTGGAACACCGGGGAGCTGTTTTTT. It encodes CASRGQGWNTGELFF.

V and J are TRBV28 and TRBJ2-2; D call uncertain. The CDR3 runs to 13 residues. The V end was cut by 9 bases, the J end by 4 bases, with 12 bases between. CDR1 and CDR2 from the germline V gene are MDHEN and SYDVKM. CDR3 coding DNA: TGTGCCAGTATTCCTGGCGGCACCGGGGAGCTGTTTTTT. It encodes CASIPGGTGELFF.

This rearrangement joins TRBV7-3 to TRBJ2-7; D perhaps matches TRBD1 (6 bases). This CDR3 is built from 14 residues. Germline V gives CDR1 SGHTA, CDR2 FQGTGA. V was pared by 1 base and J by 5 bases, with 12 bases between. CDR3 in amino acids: CASSLNPGQNEQYF. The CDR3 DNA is TGTGCCAGCAGCTTAAATCCCGGACAGAACGAGCAGTACTTC.

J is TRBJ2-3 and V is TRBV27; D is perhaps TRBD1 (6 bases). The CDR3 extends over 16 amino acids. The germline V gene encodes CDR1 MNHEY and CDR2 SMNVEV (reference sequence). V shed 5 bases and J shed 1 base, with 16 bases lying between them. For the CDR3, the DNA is TGTGCCAGCAGTCCCCCACAGGGCGTTGGCACAGATACGCAGTATTTT. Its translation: CASSPPQGVGTDTQYF.

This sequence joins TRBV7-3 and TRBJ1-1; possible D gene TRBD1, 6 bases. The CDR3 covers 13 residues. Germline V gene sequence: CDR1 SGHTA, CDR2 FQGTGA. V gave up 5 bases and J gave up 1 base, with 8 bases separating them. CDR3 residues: CASSVQGNTEAFF. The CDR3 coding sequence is TGTGCCAGCAGCGTACAGGGGAACACTGAAGCTTTCTTT.

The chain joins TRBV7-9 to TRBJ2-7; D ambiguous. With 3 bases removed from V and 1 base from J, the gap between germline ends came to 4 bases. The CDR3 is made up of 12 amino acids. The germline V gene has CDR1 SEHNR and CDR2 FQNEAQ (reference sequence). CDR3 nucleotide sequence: TGTGCCAGCAGCTTTGAATCCTACGAGCAGTACTTC. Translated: CASSFESYEQYF.

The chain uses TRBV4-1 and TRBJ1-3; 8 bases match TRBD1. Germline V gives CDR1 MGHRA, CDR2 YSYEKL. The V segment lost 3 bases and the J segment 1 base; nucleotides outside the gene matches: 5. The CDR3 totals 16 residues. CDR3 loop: CASSHTDRGSGNTIYF. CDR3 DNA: TGCGCCAGCAGCCACACCGACAGGGGTTCTGGAAACACCATATATTTT.

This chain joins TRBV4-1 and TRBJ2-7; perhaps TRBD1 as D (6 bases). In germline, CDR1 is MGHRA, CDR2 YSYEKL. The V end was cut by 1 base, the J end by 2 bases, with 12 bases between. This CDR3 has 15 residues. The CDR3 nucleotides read TGCGCCAGCAGCCAAGCCCCGGACAGTACCTACGAGCAGTACTTC. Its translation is CASSQAPDSTYEQYF.

The CDR3 loop reads CASSLGAEPLSEQYF. CDR3 DNA sequence: TGTGCCAGCAGCTTGGGGGCGGAGCCTCTAAGCGAGCAGTACTTC. This chain joins TRBV5-4 and TRBJ2-7; D is ambiguous. V was clipped by 0 bases and J by 6 bases, with 16 bases between them. Germline V lookup: CDR1 SGHNT, CDR2 YYREEE (reference sequence). The CDR3 has 15 residues.

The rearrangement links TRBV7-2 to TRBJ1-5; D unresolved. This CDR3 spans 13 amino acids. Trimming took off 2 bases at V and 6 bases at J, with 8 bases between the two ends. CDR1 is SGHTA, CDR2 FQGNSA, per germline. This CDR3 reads CASSLYEVQPQHF. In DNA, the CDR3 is TGTGCCAGCAGCTTATATGAGGTTCAGCCCCAGCATTTT.

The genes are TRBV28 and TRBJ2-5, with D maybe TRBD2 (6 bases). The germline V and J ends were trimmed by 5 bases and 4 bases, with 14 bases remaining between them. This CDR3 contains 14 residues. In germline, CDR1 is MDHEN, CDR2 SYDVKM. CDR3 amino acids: CASSRLVLRETQYF. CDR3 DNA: TGTGCCAGCAGTCGACTAGTTCTCAGAGAGACCCAGTACTTC.

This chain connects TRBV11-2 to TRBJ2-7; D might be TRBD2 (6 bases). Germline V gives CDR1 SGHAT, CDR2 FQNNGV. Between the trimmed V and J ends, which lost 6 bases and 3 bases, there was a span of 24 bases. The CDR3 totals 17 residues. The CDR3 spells CASSRTTNPLRHYEQYF. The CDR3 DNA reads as TGTGCCAGCAGTCGGACTACCAACCCACTCAGACACTACGAGCAGTACTTC.

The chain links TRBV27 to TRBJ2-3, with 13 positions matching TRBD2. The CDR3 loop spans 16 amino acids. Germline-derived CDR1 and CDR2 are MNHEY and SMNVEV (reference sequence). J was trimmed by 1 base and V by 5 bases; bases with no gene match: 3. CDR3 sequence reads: CASSTGTSGGTDTQYF. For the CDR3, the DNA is TGTGCCAGCAGTACTGGGACTAGCGGGGGCACAGATACGCAGTATTTT.

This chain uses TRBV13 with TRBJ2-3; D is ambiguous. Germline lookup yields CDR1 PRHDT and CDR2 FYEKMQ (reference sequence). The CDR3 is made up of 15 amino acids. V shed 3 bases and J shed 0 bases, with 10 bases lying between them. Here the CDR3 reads CASSLKVSSTDTQYF. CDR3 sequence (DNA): TGTGCCAGCAGCTTGAAGGTATCTAGCACAGATACGCAGTATTTT.

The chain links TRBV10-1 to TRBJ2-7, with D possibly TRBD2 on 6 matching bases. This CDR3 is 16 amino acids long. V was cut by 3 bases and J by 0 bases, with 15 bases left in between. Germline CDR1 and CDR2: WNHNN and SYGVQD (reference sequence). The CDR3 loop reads CASSDHRDSVSYEQYF. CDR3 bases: TGCGCCAGCAGTGACCACCGGGACTCGGTCTCCTACGAGCAGTACTTC.

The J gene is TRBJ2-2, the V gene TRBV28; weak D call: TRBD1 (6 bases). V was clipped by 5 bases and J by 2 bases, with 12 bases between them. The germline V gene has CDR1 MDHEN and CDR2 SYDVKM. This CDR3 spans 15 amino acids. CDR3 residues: CASSRTVLNTGELFF. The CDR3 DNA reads TGTGCCAGCAGTCGGACAGTGCTAAACACCGGGGAGCTGTTTTTT.